The clone carrying this T cell receptor (beta chain) was counted a few times. Its antigen is undetermined. This sample is drawn from a study of beta chain features in type 1 diabetes. Study information: All samples yielded 85 million to 130 million examined sorted cells.

All of the isolated RNA was reverse transcribed, so expressed TCRB transcripts were sequenced. Sequencing used immunoSEQ multiplex PCR; TCRdb keeps in-frame clones, though not all of them. The profile shows 860,000 or so clones, around a sixth of them singletons. Study conclusions and caveats: Over-representation of high TCR-expressing cells was a possible consequence of cDNA sequencing.

The CDR3 is made up of 14 amino acids. Per germline, CDR1 ENHRY and CDR2 SYGVKD. The V gene lost 4 bases and the J gene lost 8 bases, with 15 bases spanning the gap. The source is a woman in her late teens or twenties in good health. The chain links TRBV10-3 to TRBJ2-1; tentatively, D is TRBD2 (6 bases). The sequencing input was naive CD4+ T cells from blood. The CDR3 spells CAISASGSRDEQFF. DNA of the CDR3: TGTGCCATCAGTGCGTCCGGGAGTAGGGATGAGCAGTTCTTC.